These T cell receptor beta chains were read from a single sample in a study of blood T cell repertoires in COVID-19. The assay was immunoSEQ multiplex PCR, and TCRdb's table has in-frame clones only and misses some. Of 500,000 or so clones in the sample, roughly nine tenths are singletons; the top ten hold 0.7%. The sample comprised PBMCs or T cells enriched from blood (not recorded which). The receptors derive from a woman younger than 35 who had recovered from COVID-19. Each CDR3 is given with its conserved first and last residue. D genes are given only for firm matches. Clone size appears in some rows only: once, few, many, or a class for an expanded clone.

d_call	clone_size	v_call	j_call	cdr3_nt	cdr3_aa
-	once	TRBV11-1	TRBJ1-1	TGTGCCAGCGGTTCGTCCGGGACACTGAACACTGAAGCTTTCTTT	CASGSSGTLNTEAFF
-	few	TRBV19	TRBJ1-6	TGTGCCAGTAGGCTGACGGGGGATAATTCACCCCTCCACTTT	CASRLTGDNSPLHF
TRBD1	few	TRBV7-9	TRBJ2-7	TGTGCCAGCAGCACGACGGAGATTGTGGGACAGGCAACCTACGAGCAGTACTTC	CASSTTEIVGQATYEQYF
TRBD1	-	TRBV25-1	TRBJ1-6	TGTGCCAGCAGTGAATGGGGGACAGGGACTAATTCACCCCTCCACTTT	CASSEWGTGTNSPLHF
-	once	TRBV7-2	TRBJ1-5	TGTGCCAGCAGCTTAGGGGGCCGATACAATCAGCCCCAGCATTTT	CASSLGGRYNQPQHF
-	-	TRBV6-1	TRBJ1-4	TGTGCCAGCAGTGACCTGGCAGGGGCTAATGAAAAACTGTTTTTT	CASSDLAGANEKLFF
-	-	TRBV5-4	TRBJ2-2	TGTGCCAGCAGCTTTACAGGGATGATCGGGGAGCTGTTTTTT	CASSFTGMIGELFF
TRBD1	-	TRBV7-9	TRBJ1-2	TGTGCCAGCAGACCCGGGACAGACTATGGCTACACCTTC	CASRPGTDYGYTF
-	-	TRBV5-1	TRBJ1-1	TGCGCCAGCGGGGCGTTAGGTTCTTCCGGCACTGAAGCTTTCTTT	CASGALGSSGTEAFF
TRBD1	-	TRBV6-5	TRBJ1-2	TGTGCCAGCAGTACCCGACAGGGGAACTATGGCTACACCTTC	CASSTRQGNYGYTF
-	-	TRBV4-2	TRBJ1-4	TGTGCCAGCAGCCCCGTTGGGGGGACTTCTAATGAAAAACTGTTTTTT	CASSPVGGTSNEKLFF
TRBD1	-	TRBV29-1	TRBJ2-7	TGCAGCGTTCGCCCCGGGACAGAGACCTACGAGCAGTACTTC	CSVRPGTETYEQYF
TRBD2	-	TRBV3-1/TRBV3-2	TRBJ2-7	TGTGCCAGCAGCCAAGATAGCCCGAGATGGGGGGGTCCCTACGAGCAGTACTTC	CASSQDSPRWGGPYEQYF
TRBD1	-	TRBV7-6	TRBJ1-6	TGTGCCAGCAGCTGGGACGACAGGGGATCCTATAATTCACCCCTCCACTTT	CASSWDDRGSYNSPLHF
TRBD1	-	TRBV30	TRBJ1-6	TGTGCCTGGGAACAGGGGGCAAACTCACCCCTCCACTTT	CAWEQGANSPLHF
TRBD1	-	TRBV11-2	TRBJ1-1	TGTGCCAGCGGGACAGACTTTATGAACACTGAAGCTTTCTTT	CASGTDFMNTEAFF
TRBD1	-	TRBV30	TRBJ1-2	TGTGCCTGGACCCACGGGACAGGGTATGGCTACACCTTC	CAWTHGTGYGYTF
-	-	TRBV30	TRBJ2-3	TGTGCCTGCATAGTCGCAGATACGCAGTATTTT	CACIVADTQYF
-	-	TRBV7-2	TRBJ1-2	TGTGCCAGCAGCTTAAGTGGCCGCCCATCCTATGGCTACACCTTC	CASSLSGRPSYGYTF
-	few	TRBV3-1/TRBV3-2	TRBJ1-3	TGTGCCAGCAGCCCAGGACAGGGAAACACCATATATTTT	CASSPGQGNTIYF
TRBD1	-	TRBV30	TRBJ1-2	TGTGCTTCGCCCGGGACAGAGTCCTATGGCTACACCTTC	CASPGTESYGYTF
TRBD1	once	TRBV6-5	TRBJ1-2	TGTGCCAGCAGGCAAACAGGGGAGGAAGGCTACACCTTC	CASRQTGEEGYTF
-	few	TRBV30	TRBJ2-2	TGTGCCTGGAATCAGGGGTTGGGGGACACCGGGGAGCTGTTTTTT	CAWNQGLGDTGELFF
-	-	TRBV30	TRBJ2-1	TGTGCCTGGAAGGAGGGGCCCGAGCAGTTCTTC	CAWKEGPEQFF
-	-	TRBV9	TRBJ2-3	TGTGCCAGCAGCGTAGATTTGGACTCAAGCACAGATACGCAGTATTTT	CASSVDLDSSTDTQYF
-	once	TRBV4-1	TRBJ2-3	TGCGCCAGCAGCCAAGTAGGGGTTGGGACAGATACGCAGTATTTT	CASSQVGVGTDTQYF
TRBD1	-	TRBV7-2	TRBJ2-1	TGTGCCAGCAGCCAAGGGTCAGGGGGCAAGGAGCAGTTCTTC	CASSQGSGGKEQFF
-	-	TRBV5-1	TRBJ1-1	TGCGCCAGCAGCTTGGGACGGGGAAACACTGAAGCTTTCTTT	CASSLGRGNTEAFF
-	-	TRBV19	TRBJ1-2	TGTGCCAGTAGTATAGATAACAGAGAAACCTATGGCTACACCTTC	CASSIDNRETYGYTF
TRBD1	-	TRBV5-1	TRBJ2-3	TGCGCCAGCAGCTTGGGACAGGGAACCAGCACAGATACGCAGTATTTT	CASSLGQGTSTDTQYF
-	-	TRBV2	TRBJ1-6	TGTGCCAGCACCGACCGCGGGGAGCCCTATAATTCACCCCTCCACTTT	CASTDRGEPYNSPLHF
-	-	TRBV6-4	TRBJ1-6	TGTGCCAGCAGTGACTCGAGGCAGGGGAGTTCACCCCTCCACTTT	CASSDSRQGSSPLHF
TRBD1	-	TRBV24-1	TRBJ1-2	TGTGCCACCAGTGAGGCCGGGACAGGGGTCGACTATGGCTACACCTTC	CATSEAGTGVDYGYTF
-	-	TRBV30	TRBJ1-2	TGTGCCTGGAGTGTAGAGGCAGGGGTATATGGCTACACCTTC	CAWSVEAGVYGYTF
-	-	TRBV5-6	TRBJ1-1	TGTGCCAGCAGCAACCGGGATCTGGGAAACACTGAAGCTTTCTTT	CASSNRDLGNTEAFF
TRBD1	-	TRBV28	TRBJ1-1	TGTGCCAGCAGTTCGTTGGCGGGCCGACAGGGCGAGCTAAACACTGAAGCTTTCTTT	CASSSLAGRQGELNTEAFF
-	once	TRBV28	TRBJ2-6	TGTGCCAGCAGTTTAAGAGCTATTGGGGCCAACGTCCTGACTTTC	CASSLRAIGANVLTF
-	-	TRBV11-2	TRBJ1-2	TGTGCCAGCAGCGACCAGGCCCTCTATGGCTACACCTTC	CASSDQALYGYTF
-	once	TRBV4-1	TRBJ2-2	TGCGCCAGCAGCTTCTCAGGAGGGGCCGGGGAGCTGTTTTTT	CASSFSGGAGELFF
-	-	TRBV3-1/TRBV3-2	TRBJ2-7	TGTGCCAGCAGCGAGGGATTCCCCTACGAGCAGTACTTC	CASSEGFPYEQYF
TRBD1	once	TRBV5-1	TRBJ1-3	TGCGCCAGCAGCCGGGACAGTTCCTCTGGAAACACCATATATTTT	CASSRDSSSGNTIYF
TRBD2	-	TRBV27	TRBJ2-3	TGTGCCAGCAGTTTACTGACCCGTACAAAGGCGGGGGGCATTAGCACAGATACGCAGTATTTT	CASSLLTRTKAGGISTDTQYF
TRBD1	-	TRBV6-5	TRBJ2-7	TGTGCCAGCAGTTACTTTGACAGGGAGGAGCAGTACTTC	CASSYFDREEQYF
TRBD1	-	TRBV4-1	TRBJ2-5	TGCGCCAGCAGCCAAACGTTGACAGGGAACGGAGAGACCCAGTACTTC	CASSQTLTGNGETQYF
TRBD1	-	TRBV4-1	TRBJ1-1	TGCGCCAGCAGCCGTCTAGGACAGGGAACCGAAGCTTTCTTT	CASSRLGQGTEAFF
TRBD1	-	TRBV27	TRBJ1-5	TGTGCCAGCAGCCCCAGGGGGCCACAGGGGATAAGCAATCAGCCCCAGCATTTT	CASSPRGPQGISNQPQHF